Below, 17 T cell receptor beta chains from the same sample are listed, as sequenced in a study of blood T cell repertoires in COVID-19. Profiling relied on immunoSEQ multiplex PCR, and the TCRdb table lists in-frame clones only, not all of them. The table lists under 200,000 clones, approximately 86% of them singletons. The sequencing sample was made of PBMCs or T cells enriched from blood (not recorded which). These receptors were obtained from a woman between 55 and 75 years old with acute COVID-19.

CDR3 in DNA: TGCGCCAGCAGTCTCGTGACAGGGGCCTACGAGCAGTACTTC. Translating gives CASSLVTGAYEQYF. The chain has TRBV23-1 and TRBJ2-7; 8 nucleotides agree with TRBD1. TRBV23-1 falls under the ORF class, with uncertain function. The CDR3 consists of 14 residues. The ends lost 4 bases at V and 2 bases at J; junction bases unmatched: 4.

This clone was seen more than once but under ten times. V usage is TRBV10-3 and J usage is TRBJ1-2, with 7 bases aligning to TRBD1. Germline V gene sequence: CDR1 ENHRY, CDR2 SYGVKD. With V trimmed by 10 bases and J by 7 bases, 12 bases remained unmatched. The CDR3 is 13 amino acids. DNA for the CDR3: TGTGCCACCCTAGAACAGGGGAGTGGTGGCTACACCTTC. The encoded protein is CATLEQGSGGYTF.

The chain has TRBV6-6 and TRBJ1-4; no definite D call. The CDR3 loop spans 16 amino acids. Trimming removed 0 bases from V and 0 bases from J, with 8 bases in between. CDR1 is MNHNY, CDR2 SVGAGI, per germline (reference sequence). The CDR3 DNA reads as TGTGCCAGCAGTTACTCTAGCCCGGCAACTAATGAAAAACTGTTTTTT. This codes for CASSYSSPATNEKLFF.

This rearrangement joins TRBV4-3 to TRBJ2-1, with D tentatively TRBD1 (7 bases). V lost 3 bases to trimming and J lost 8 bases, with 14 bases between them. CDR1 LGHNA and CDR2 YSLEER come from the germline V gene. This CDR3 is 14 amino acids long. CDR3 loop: CASSQTLRGDEQFF. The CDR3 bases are TGCGCCAGCAGCCAGACCCTCAGGGGGGATGAGCAGTTCTTC.

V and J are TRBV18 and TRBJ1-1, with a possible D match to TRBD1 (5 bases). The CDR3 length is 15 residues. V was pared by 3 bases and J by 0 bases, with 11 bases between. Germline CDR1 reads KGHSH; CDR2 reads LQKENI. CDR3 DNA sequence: TGTGCCAGCTCACCTTTTGAGACAGTGAACACTGAAGCTTTCTTT. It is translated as CASSPFETVNTEAFF. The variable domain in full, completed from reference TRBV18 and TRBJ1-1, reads NAGVMQNPRHLVRRRGQEARLRCSPMKGHSHVYWYRQLPEEGLKFMVYLQKENIIDESGMPKERFSAEFPKEGPSILRIQQVVRGDSAAYFCASSPFETVNTEAFFGQGTRLTVV.

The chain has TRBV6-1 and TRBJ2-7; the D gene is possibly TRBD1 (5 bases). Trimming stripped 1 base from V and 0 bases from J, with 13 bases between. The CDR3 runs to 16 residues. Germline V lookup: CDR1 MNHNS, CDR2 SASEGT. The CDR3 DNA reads TGTGCCAGCAGTGAAGGTAGGGGTCTGGGCTCCTACGAGCAGTACGTC. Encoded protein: CASSEGRGLGSYEQYV.

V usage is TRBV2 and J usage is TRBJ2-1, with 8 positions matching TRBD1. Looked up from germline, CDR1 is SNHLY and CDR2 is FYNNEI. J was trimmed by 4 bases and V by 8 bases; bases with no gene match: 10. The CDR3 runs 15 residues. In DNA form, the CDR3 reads TGTGCCAGCGCTGGACAGGGCCGCCGTTACAATGAGCAGTTCTTC. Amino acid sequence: CASAGQGRRYNEQFF.

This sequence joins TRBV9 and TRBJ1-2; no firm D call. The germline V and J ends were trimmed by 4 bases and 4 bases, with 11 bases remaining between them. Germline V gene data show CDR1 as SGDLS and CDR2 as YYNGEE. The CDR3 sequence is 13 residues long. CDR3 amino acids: CASSSDKGYGYTF. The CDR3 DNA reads TGTGCCAGCAGCTCTGACAAAGGCTATGGCTACACCTTC.

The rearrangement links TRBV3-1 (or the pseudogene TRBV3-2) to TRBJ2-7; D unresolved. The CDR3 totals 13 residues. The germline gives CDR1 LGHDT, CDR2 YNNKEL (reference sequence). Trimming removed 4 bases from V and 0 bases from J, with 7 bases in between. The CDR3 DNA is TGTGCCAGCAGCCCAAGGAGCTCCTACGAGCAGTACGTC. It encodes CASSPRSSYEQYV.

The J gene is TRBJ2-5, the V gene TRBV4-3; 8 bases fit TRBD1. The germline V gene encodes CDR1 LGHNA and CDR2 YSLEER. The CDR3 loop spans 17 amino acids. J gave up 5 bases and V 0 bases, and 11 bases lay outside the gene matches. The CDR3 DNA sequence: TGCGCCAGCAGCCAAGATTTGCCGCCAGGGGGCTGGGAGACCCAGTACTTC. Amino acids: CASSQDLPPGGWETQYF.

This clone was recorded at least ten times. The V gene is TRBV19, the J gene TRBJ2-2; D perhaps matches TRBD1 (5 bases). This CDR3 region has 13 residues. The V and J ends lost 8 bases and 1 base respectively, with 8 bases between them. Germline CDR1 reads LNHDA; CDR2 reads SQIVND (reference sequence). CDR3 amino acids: CASGHRNTGELFF. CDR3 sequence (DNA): TGTGCCAGTGGACACAGGAACACCGGGGAGCTGTTTTTT.

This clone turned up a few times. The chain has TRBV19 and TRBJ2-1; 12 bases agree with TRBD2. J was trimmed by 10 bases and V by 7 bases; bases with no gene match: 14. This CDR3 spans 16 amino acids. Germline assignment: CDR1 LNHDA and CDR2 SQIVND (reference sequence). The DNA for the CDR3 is TGTGCCAGTACCCTCATGACTAGCGGGAGAGCAAGGGAGCAGTTCTTC. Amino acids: CASTLMTSGRAREQFF.

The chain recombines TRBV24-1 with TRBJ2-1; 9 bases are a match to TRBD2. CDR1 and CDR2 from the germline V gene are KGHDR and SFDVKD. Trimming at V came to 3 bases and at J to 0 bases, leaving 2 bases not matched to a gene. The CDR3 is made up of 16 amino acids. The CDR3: CATSDLTSGSYNEQFF. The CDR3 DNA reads TGTGCCACCAGTGATCTGACTAGCGGCTCCTACAATGAGCAGTTCTTC.

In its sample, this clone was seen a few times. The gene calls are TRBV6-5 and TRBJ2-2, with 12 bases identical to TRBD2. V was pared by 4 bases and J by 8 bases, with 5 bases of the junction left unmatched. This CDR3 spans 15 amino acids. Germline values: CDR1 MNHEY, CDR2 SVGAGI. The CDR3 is CASSSTGTSGGELFF. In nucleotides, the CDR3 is TGTGCCAGCAGTTCCACCGGGACTAGCGGGGGGGAGCTGTTTTTT.

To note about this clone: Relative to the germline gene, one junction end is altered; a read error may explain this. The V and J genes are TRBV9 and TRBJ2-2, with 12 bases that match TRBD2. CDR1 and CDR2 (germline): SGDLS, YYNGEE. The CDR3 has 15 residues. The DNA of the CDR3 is TGTGCCAGCACCCCGCGGACTAGCGGGGTCGGGGGGCTGTTTTTT. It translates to CASTPRTSGVGGLFF. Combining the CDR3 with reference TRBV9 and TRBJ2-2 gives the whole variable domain DSGVTQTPKHLITATGQRVTLRCSPRSGDLSVYWYQQSLDQGLQFLIQYYNGEERAKGNILERFSAQQFPDLHSELNLSSLELGDSALYFCASTPRTSGVGGLFFGEGSRLTVL.

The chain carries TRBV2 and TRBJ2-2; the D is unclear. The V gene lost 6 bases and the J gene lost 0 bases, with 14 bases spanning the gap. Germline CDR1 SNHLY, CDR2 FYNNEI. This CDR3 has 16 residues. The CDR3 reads CASSWVSGPNTGELFF. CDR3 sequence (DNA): TGTGCCAGCAGCTGGGTGTCTGGGCCGAACACCGGGGAGCTGTTTTTT.

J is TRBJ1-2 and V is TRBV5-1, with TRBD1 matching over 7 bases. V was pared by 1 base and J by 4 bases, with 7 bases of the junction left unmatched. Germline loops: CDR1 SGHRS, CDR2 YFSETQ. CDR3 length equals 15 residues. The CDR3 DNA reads TGCGCCAGCAGCTTGACAGGGGACTTGAGCTATGGCTACACCTTC. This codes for CASSLTGDLSYGYTF. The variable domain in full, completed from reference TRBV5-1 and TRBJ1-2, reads KAGVTQTPRYLIKTRGQQVTLSCSPISGHRSVSWYQQTPGQGLQFLFEYFSETQRNKGNFPGRFSGRQFSNSRSEMNVSTLELGDSALYLCASSLTGDLSYGYTFGSGTRLTVV.